This TCR beta chain came from a study of blood T cell repertoires in COVID-19. Study overall: Samples representing acute and convalescent COVID-19 were sourced from the United States, Italy and Spain. The analysed material was cDNA or gDNA that came from T cells, B-cell-depleted T cells, or PBMCs.

Trimming left V 0 bases short and J 0 bases short, with 8 bases between. Germline lookup yields CDR1 LNHNV and CDR2 YYDKDF (reference sequence). The length of the CDR3 is 16 residues. As processed by the authors: From reference gene primer amplification, estimates of nucleated cell counts were derived. The assay was immunoSEQ multiplex PCR, and TCRdb's table has in-frame clones only and misses some. V, J and clone size are taken as reported in that table, and D and trimming were inferred from the DNA itself. The top ten hold less than 3.5% of the sample, which has over 200,000 clones, about nine tenths seen once.

The chain employs TRBV15 and TRBJ1-4; D is unresolved. The clonotype comes from a woman aged 55-70 years with acute or convalescent COVID-19. Sequences were obtained from peripheral blood. Written as DNA, the CDR3 is TGTGCCACCAGCAGAGATTTTCAGACAACTAATGAAAAACTGTTTTTT. As protein: CATSRDFQTTNEKLFF.